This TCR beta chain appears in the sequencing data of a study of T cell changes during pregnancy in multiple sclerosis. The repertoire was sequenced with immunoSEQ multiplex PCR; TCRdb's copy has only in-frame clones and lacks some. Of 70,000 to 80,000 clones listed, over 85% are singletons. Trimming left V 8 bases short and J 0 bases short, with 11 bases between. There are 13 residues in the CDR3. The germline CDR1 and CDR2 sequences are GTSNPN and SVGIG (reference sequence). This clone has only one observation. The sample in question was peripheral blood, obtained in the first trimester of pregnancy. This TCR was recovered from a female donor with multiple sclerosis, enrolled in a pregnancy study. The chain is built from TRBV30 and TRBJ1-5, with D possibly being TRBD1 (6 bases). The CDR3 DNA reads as TGTGCCAGCTCAGGGGATAGCAATCAGCCCCAGCATTTT. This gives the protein CASSGDSNQPQHF.